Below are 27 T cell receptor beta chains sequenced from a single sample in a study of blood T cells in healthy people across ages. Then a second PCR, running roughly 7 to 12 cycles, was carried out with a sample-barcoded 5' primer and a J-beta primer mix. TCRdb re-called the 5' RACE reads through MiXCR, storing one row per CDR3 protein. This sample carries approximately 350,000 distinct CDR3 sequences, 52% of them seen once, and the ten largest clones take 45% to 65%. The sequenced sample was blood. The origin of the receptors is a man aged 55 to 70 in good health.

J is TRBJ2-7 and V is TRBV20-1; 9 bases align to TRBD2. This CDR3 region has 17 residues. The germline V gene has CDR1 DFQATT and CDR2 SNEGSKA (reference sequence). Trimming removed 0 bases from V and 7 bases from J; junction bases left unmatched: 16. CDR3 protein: CSARDSGPSGMLGEQYF. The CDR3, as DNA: TGCAGTGCTAGAGATAGTGGGCCTAGCGGGATGCTGGGGGAGCAGTACTTC.

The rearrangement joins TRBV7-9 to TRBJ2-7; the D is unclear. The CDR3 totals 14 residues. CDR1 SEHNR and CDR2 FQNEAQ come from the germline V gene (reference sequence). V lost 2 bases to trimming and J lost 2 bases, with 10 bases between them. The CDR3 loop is CASSLLDGPYEQYF. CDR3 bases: TGTGCCAGCAGCTTACTGGACGGCCCCTACGAGCAGTACTTC.

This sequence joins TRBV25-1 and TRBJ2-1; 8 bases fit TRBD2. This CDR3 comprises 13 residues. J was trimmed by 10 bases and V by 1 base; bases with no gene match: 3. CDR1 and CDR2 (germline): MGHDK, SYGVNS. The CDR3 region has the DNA TGTGCCAGCAGTGAATTTGCGGGGGGCGAGCAGTTCTTC. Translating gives CASSEFAGGEQFF.

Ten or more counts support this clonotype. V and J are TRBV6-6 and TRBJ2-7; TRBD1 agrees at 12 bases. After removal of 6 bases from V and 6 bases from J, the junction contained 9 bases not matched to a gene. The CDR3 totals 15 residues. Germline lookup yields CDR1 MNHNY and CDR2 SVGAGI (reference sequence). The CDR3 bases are TGTGCCAGCAGCACCGGGACAGGGGGCGGAAGCGAGCAGTACTTC. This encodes CASSTGTGGGSEQYF.

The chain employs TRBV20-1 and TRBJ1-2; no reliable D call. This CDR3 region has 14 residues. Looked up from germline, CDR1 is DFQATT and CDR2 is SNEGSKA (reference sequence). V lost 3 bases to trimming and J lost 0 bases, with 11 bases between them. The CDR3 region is CSARHSHSNYGYTF. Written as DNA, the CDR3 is TGCAGTGCTAGGCACAGCCACTCTAACTATGGCTACACCTTC.

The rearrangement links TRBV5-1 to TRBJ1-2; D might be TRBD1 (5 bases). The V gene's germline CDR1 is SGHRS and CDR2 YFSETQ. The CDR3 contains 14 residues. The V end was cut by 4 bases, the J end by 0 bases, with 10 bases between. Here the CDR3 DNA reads TGCGCCAGCAGCCCGGACATTACTAACTATGGCTACACCTTC. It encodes CASSPDITNYGYTF.

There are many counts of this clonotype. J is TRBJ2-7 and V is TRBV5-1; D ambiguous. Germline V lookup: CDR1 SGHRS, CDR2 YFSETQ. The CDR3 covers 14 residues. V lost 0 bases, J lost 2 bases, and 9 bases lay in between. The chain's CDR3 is CASSLARGPYEQYF. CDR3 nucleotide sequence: TGCGCCAGCAGCTTGGCCCGTGGCCCCTACGAGCAGTACTTC.

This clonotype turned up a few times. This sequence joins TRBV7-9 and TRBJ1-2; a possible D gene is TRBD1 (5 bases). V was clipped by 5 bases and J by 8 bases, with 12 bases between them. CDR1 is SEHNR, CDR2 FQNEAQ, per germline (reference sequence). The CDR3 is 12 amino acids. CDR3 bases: TGTGCCAGCAGCACAGGACCGAGCGGCTACACCTTC. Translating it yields CASSTGPSGYTF.

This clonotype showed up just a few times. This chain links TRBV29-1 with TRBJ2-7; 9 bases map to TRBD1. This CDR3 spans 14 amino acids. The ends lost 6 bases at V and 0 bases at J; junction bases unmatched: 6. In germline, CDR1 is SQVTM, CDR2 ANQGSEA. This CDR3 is CSVVGTGSSYEQYF. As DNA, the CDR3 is TGCAGCGTCGTTGGGACAGGGTCCTCCTACGAGCAGTACTTC.

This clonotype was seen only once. CDR3 protein: CSVDTLGGNEQFF. DNA for the CDR3: TGCAGCGTTGATACCTTAGGAGGGAATGAGCAGTTCTTC. The chain employs TRBV29-1 and TRBJ2-1; D may be TRBD2 (6 bases). Germline CDR1 is SQVTM and CDR2 is ANQGSEA. This CDR3 comprises 13 residues. With 3 bases removed from V and 7 bases from J, the gap between germline ends came to 13 bases.

The CDR3 nucleotides are TGCAGCGTTGGGGCAGGAGATGGCTACACCTTC. This sequence encodes CSVGAGDGYTF. The chain combines TRBV29-1 with TRBJ1-2; D call uncertain. V dropped 4 bases and J dropped 6 bases, with 9 bases sitting between them. From germline, CDR1 is SQVTM and CDR2 ANQGSEA. There are 11 residues in the CDR3.

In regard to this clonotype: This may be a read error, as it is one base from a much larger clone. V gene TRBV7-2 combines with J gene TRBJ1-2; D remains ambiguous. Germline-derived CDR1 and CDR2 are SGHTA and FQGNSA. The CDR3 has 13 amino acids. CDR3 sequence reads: CAISLATRIGYTF. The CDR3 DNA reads TGTGCCATCAGCTTAGCGACACGGATTGGCTACACCTTC.

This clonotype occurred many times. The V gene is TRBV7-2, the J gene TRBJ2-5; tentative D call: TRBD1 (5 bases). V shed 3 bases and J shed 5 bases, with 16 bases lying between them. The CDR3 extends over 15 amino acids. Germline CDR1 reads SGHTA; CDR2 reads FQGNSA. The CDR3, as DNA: TGTGCCAGCAGCTTCTGGGGCCCCGGGCGGGAGACCCAGTACTTC. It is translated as CASSFWGPGRETQYF.

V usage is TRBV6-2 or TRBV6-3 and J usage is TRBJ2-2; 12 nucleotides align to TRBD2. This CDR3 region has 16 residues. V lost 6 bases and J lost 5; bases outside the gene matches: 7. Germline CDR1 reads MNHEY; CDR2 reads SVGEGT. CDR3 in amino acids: CASSPLAGGGTGELFF. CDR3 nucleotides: TGTGCCAGCAGCCCACTAGCGGGAGGAGGTACCGGGGAGCTGTTTTTT.

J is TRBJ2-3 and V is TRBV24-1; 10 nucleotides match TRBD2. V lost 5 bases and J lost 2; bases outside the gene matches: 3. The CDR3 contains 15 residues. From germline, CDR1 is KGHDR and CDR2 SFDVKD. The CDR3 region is CATSASGGPTDTQYF. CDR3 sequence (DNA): TGTGCCACCAGTGCTAGCGGGGGACCCACAGATACGCAGTATTTT.

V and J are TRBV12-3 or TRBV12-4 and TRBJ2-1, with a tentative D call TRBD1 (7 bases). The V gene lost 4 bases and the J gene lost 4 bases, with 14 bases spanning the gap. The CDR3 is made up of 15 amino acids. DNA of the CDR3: TGTGCCAGCAGTTCCAATCAGGGGGGATACAATGAGCAGTTCTTC. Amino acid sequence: CASSSNQGGYNEQFF.

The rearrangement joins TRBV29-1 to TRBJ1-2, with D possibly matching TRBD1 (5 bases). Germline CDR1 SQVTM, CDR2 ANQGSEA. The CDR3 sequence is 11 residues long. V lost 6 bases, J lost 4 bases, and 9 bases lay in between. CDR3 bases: TGCAGCGTCGGGACGGTCTATGGCTACACCTTC. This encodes CSVGTVYGYTF. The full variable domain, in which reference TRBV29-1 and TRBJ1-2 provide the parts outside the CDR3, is SAVISQKPSRDICQRGTSLTIQCQVDSQVTMMFWYRQQPGQSLTLIATANQGSEATYESGFVIDKFPISRPNLTFSTLTVSNMSPEDSSIYLCSVGTVYGYTFGSGTRLTVV.

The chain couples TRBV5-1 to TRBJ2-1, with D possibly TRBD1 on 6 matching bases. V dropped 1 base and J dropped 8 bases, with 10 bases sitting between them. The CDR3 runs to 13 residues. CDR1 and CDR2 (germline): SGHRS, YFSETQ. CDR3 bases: TGCGCCAGCAGCTTGACTCAGGGGCATGAGCAGTTCTTC. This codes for CASSLTQGHEQFF. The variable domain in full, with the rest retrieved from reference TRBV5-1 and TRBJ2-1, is KAGVTQTPRYLIKTRGQQVTLSCSPISGHRSVSWYQQTPGQGLQFLFEYFSETQRNKGNFPGRFSGRQFSNSRSEMNVSTLELGDSALYLCASSLTQGHEQFFGPGTRLTVL.

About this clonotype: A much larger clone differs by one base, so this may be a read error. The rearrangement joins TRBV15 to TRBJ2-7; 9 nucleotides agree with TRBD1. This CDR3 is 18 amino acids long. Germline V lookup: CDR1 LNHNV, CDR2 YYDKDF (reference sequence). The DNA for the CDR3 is TGTGCCACCAGCAGAGATCTCCCCGGGACAGGGTCCTCCTACGGGCAGTACTTC. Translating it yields CATSRDLPGTGSSYGQYF.

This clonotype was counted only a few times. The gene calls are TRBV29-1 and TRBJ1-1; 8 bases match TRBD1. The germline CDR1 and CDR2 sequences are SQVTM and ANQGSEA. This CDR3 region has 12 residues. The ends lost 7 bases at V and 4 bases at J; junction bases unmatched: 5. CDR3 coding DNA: TGCAGCGCCATAACAGGGGGCACTGAAGCTTTCTTT. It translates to CSAITGGTEAFF.

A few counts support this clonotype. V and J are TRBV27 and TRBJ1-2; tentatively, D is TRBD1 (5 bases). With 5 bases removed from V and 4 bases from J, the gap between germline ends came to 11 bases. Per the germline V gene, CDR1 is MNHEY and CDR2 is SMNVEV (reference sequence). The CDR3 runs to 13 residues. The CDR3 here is CASSPTGVYGYTF. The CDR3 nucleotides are TGTGCCAGCAGTCCTACGGGGGTCTATGGCTACACCTTC.

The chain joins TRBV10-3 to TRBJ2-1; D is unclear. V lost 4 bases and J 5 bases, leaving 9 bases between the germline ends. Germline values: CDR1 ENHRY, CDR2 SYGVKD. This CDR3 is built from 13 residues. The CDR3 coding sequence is TGTGCCATCAGTGGAGACAAGGACAATGAGCAGTTCTTC. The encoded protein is CAISGDKDNEQFF.

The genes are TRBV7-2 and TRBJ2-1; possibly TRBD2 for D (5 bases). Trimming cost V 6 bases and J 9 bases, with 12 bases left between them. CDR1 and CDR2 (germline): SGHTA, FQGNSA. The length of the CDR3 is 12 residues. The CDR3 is CASRARRGEQFF. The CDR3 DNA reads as TGTGCCAGCAGGGCCCGTCGGGGTGAGCAGTTCTTC.

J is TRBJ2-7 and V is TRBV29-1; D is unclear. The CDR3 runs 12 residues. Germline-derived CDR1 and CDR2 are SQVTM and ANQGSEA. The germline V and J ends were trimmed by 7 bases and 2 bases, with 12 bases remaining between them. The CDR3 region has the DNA TGCAGCGCATCGACCGAGACCTACGAGCAGTACTTC. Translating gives CSASTETYEQYF.

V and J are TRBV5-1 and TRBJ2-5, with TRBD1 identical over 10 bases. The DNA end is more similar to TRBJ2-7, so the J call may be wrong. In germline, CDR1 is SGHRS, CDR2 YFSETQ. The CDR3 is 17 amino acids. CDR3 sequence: CASSLVGQGEEDYEQYF. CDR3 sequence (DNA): TGCGCCAGCAGCTTGGTTGGACAGGGGGAAGAGGACTACGAGCAGTACTTC.

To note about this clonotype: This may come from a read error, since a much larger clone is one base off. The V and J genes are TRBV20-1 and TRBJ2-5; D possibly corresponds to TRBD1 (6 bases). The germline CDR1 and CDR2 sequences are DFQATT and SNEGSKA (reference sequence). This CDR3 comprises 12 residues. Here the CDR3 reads CSGGPIATTRYF. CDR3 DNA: TGCAGTGGGGGGCCGATTGCTACGACCCGGTACTTC.

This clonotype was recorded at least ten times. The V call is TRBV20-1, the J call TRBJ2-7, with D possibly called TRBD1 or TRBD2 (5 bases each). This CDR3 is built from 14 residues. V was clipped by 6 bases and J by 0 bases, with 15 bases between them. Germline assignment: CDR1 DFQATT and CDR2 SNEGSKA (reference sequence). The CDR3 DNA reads TGCAGTGCCGCCCGGGGCCCGAGCTCCTACGAGCAGTACTTC. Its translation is CSAARGPSSYEQYF.